This record looks at one T cell receptor (beta chain) sequence and its context. These data come from a study of beta chain features in type 1 diabetes. The V segment lost 3 bases and the J segment 4 bases; nucleotides outside the gene matches: 11. In germline, CDR1 is MDHEN, CDR2 SYDVKM. This CDR3 has 18 residues. Since all of the isolated RNA was reverse transcribed, expressed TCRB transcripts were what got sequenced. Assay: immunoSEQ multiplex PCR; the TCRdb copy retains only in-frame clones and omits some. The sample includes a few hundred thousand clones, around 26% of them seen just once. The sequencing input was central memory CD4+ T cells from blood. The receptor comes from a man in his thirties or forties in good health. J is TRBJ2-1 and V is TRBV28, with 11 positions matching TRBD2. CDR3 sequence: CASSFSRLTSGVYNEQFF. CDR3 nucleotide sequence: TGTGCCAGCAGTTTTTCAAGGTTGACTAGCGGGGTTTACAATGAGCAGTTCTTC.